This T cell receptor (beta chain) appears in the sequencing data of a study of early T cells in non-severe SARS-CoV-2 infection. This clonotype was counted at least ten times. TCRdb recomputed calls from the 5' RACE reads with MiXCR, one row per CDR3 protein. The table shows fewer than 65,000 distinct CDR3 sequences, with about 6% occurring only once. The V segment lost 5 bases and the J segment 4 bases; nucleotides outside the gene matches: 15. Germline V gene lookup returns CDR1 KGHSH and CDR2 LQKENI. This CDR3 has 19 amino acids. This specimen consisted of whole blood, obtained at baseline. The V call is TRBV18, the J call TRBJ2-3, with 13 bases aligning to TRBD2. This sequence was found in an adult who was a healthcare worker with PCR-confirmed SARS-CoV-2 infection or an uninfected control (not recorded which). The CDR3 loop reads CASSNPGTSGISHPDTQYF. The CDR3 DNA reads as TGTGCCAGCTCAAACCCCGGGACTAGCGGGATCTCTCACCCAGATACGCAGTATTTT.